This TCR beta chain was identified during a study of blood T cells in healthy people across ages. Study overall: Capturing about one barcoded beta molecule per two T cells was achieved by template switching. Study-level results: The diversity estimates, figures obtained from one million T cells, were considered underestimates.

From germline, CDR1 is MNHEY and CDR2 SVGEGT. There are 12 residues in the CDR3. Trimming pared 2 bases from V and 7 bases from J, leaving 6 bases between. Note on this clonotype: Its antigen is currently unknown.

Sample-barcoded 5' priming and a J-beta primer mix drove a second PCR of roughly 7 to 11 cycles. MiXCR, applied by TCRdb to the 5' RACE reads, yields one record per CDR3 protein. The top ten clones hold around 7.7% of a sample with about 1.7 million distinct CDR3 sequences, roughly 27% of them seen once. V usage is TRBV6-2 or TRBV6-3 and J usage is TRBJ1-5; D remains unclear. What was sequenced was blood. This receptor was obtained from a woman aged 30 to 39 in good health. The CDR3 sequence: CASSYSVQPQHF. The DNA for the CDR3 is TGTGCCAGCAGTTACAGCGTACAGCCCCAGCATTTT.